Below are 15 T cell receptor beta chains sequenced from a single sample in a study of blood T cell repertoires in COVID-19. Assay: immunoSEQ multiplex PCR; the TCRdb copy retains only in-frame clones and omits some. The sample holds about 94,000 clones; over 75% are singletons and the top ten take 4.9%. The sample comprised peripheral blood. The receptors were sampled from a woman of 80 years or more with acute or convalescent COVID-19.

This rearrangement joins TRBV5-1 to TRBJ1-1; no reliable D call. Germline assignment: CDR1 SGHRS and CDR2 YFSETQ. CDR3 length equals 13 residues. The germline V and J ends were trimmed by 4 bases and 0 bases, with 7 bases remaining between them. The CDR3 region is CASSVGVNTEAFF. Here the CDR3 DNA reads TGCGCCAGCAGCGTAGGAGTGAACACTGAAGCTTTCTTT.

V usage is TRBV29-1 and J usage is TRBJ1-1; D is unclear. Germline loops: CDR1 SQVTM, CDR2 ANQGSEA. This CDR3 is built from 11 residues. V was shortened by 6 bases and J by 2 bases, with 7 bases between the two germline ends. CDR3 in DNA: TGCAGCGTATCGAGCAACACTGAAGCTTTCTTT. Its protein product is CSVSSNTEAFF.

This sequence joins TRBV19 and TRBJ1-1, with D tentatively TRBD1 (5 bases). CDR3 length: 14 residues. Trimming shortened V by 9 bases and J by 7 bases, and 21 bases separated the two germline ends. Germline V CDR1 and CDR2: LNHDA, SQIVND (reference sequence). The chain's CDR3 is CASRKEKGRGEAFF. The CDR3 DNA is TGTGCCAGCCGTAAGGAGAAGGGGCGCGGTGAAGCTTTCTTT. Full variable domain (outside the CDR3, taken from reference TRBV19 and TRBJ1-1): DGGITQSPKYLFRKEGQNVTLSCEQNLNHDAMYWYRQDPGQGLRLIYYSQIVNDFQKGDIAEGYSVSREKKESFPLTVTSAQKNPTAFYLCASRKEKGRGEAFFGQGTRLTVV.

V and J are TRBV7-8 and TRBJ1-6; 7 bases align to TRBD1. This CDR3 comprises 13 residues. V gave up 5 bases and J gave up 7 bases; unmatched junction bases: 2. CDR1 and CDR2 from the germline V gene are SGHVS and FQNEAQ. The CDR3 sequence: CASSAQGNSPLHF. The CDR3 region has the DNA TGTGCCAGCAGCGCACAGGGGAATTCACCCCTCCACTTT.

The chain couples TRBV24-1 to TRBJ2-3, with TRBD2 matching 11 bases. Germline assignment: CDR1 KGHDR and CDR2 SFDVKD. Unmatched junction bases numbered 15, after V lost 5 bases and J lost 0 bases. This CDR3 contains 20 residues. CDR3 sequence: CATSVNAGTSGGQSTDTQYF. The CDR3 DNA reads as TGTGCCACCAGTGTGAATGCCGGGACTAGCGGAGGGCAAAGCACAGATACGCAGTATTTT.

The chain carries TRBV7-3 and TRBJ2-7; perhaps TRBD1 as D (5 bases). This CDR3 is built from 13 residues. Germline lookup yields CDR1 SGHTA and CDR2 FQGTGA. The V end lost 5 bases, the J end lost 2 bases, and 10 bases lay between the germline ends. CDR3 nucleotides: TGTGCCAGCAGCCTGACAGTAACCTACGAGCAGTACTTC. This sequence encodes CASSLTVTYEQYF.

The rearrangement links TRBV3-1 (or the pseudogene TRBV3-2) to TRBJ2-7, with unresolved D. Germline lookup yields CDR1 LGHDT and CDR2 YNNKEL (reference sequence). The V end lost 0 bases, the J end lost 3 bases, and 9 bases lay between the germline ends. The CDR3 is made up of 14 amino acids. The CDR3 is CASSQESASYEQYF. As DNA, the CDR3 is TGTGCCAGCAGCCAAGAATCGGCTAGCTACGAGCAGTACTTC.

The chain links TRBV4-3 to TRBJ2-7; tentatively, D is TRBD1 (5 bases). Germline assignment: CDR1 LGHNA and CDR2 YSLEER. V was clipped by 2 bases and J by 4 bases, with 12 bases between them. This CDR3 contains 14 residues. CDR3: CASSQLAGKYEQYF. CDR3 coding DNA: TGCGCCAGCAGCCAACTCGCAGGGAAGTACGAGCAGTACTTC.

This clone was recorded only once. V usage is TRBV19 and J usage is TRBJ1-1, with 10 bases identical to TRBD1. V lost 4 bases to trimming and J lost 0 bases; unmatched junction nucleotides: 8. CDR1 is LNHDA and CDR2 is SQIVND in the germline V gene (reference sequence). This CDR3 is 17 amino acids long. CDR3 sequence reads: CASSTGQGGVLNTEAFF. CDR3 DNA sequence: TGTGCCAGTAGTACCGGACAGGGGGGGGTATTGAACACTGAAGCTTTCTTT.

V usage is TRBV6-1 and J usage is TRBJ1-4, with D perhaps matching TRBD1 (6 bases). This CDR3 is 15 amino acids long. V shed 2 bases and J shed 7 bases, with 14 bases lying between them. Germline V gene sequence: CDR1 MNHNS, CDR2 SASEGT. The CDR3 sequence is CASSERGGPSEKLFF. The CDR3 DNA follows: TGTGCCAGCAGTGAACGGGGGGGCCCGTCTGAAAAACTGTTTTTT.

This clone was detected a few times. The CDR3 loop is CASSRQDRETSYTF. Written as DNA, the CDR3 is TGTGCCAGCAGTCGGCAGGACAGGGAAACGAGCTACACCTTC. The rearrangement joins TRBV28 to TRBJ1-2, with 8 bases lining up with TRBD1. The germline V gene encodes CDR1 MDHEN and CDR2 SYDVKM. CDR3 length: 14 amino acids. The ends lost 5 bases at V and 9 bases at J; junction bases unmatched: 11.

This clone was seen a few times. The chain is built from TRBV15 and TRBJ1-1, with 7 bases aligning to TRBD1. Trimming removed 1 base from V and 1 base from J; junction bases left unmatched: 3. The CDR3 extends over 15 amino acids. Germline lookup yields CDR1 LNHNV and CDR2 YYDKDF (reference sequence). CDR3 loop: CATSRGGQTNTEAFF. For the CDR3, the DNA is TGTGCCACCAGCAGAGGGGGACAGACGAACACTGAAGCTTTCTTT.

This clone has a handful of counts. The chain combines TRBV7-9 with TRBJ2-2; 8 nucleotides align to TRBD2. The CDR3 is 17 amino acids. Losses at the gene ends were 0 bases for V and 4 bases for J; bases not matched to a gene: 7. Germline V gene lookup returns CDR1 SEHNR and CDR2 FQNEAQ (reference sequence). CDR3 sequence reads: CASSLAQVAGPTGELFF. The CDR3 nucleotides are TGTGCCAGCAGCTTAGCGCAGGTAGCGGGACCCACCGGGGAGCTGTTTTTT.

The V call is TRBV5-1, the J call TRBJ1-4; D is unclear. The V end lost 3 bases, the J end lost 10 bases, and 10 bases lay between the germline ends. This CDR3 has 12 amino acids. Germline assignment: CDR1 SGHRS and CDR2 YFSETQ. The CDR3 DNA reads TGCGCCAGCAGCTCGGGAGGGTTAAAACTGTTTTTT. Translated: CASSSGGLKLFF.

This rearrangement joins TRBV7-2 to TRBJ2-7; D possibly corresponds to TRBD1 (6 bases). The CDR3 is made up of 14 amino acids. In germline, CDR1 is SGHTA, CDR2 FQGNSA. The ends were cut back, 2 bases at V and 3 bases at J, with 11 bases in the middle. The CDR3 sequence is CASSLRGRGYEQYF. In DNA, the CDR3 is TGTGCCAGCAGCTTACGGGGCAGGGGCTACGAGCAGTACTTC.